The T cell receptor (beta chain) described here comes from a study of CD8 T cells in Susac syndrome. Only one count was recorded for this clonotype. RNA totalling about 0.45 to 1 ug underwent reverse transcription with random hexamers. TCRdb analysed the immunoSEQ multiplex PCR reads with MiXCR anew, one entry per CDR3 protein. Altogether 150,000 to 200,000 distinct CDR3 sequences are present, roughly 92% being singletons, with the ten largest covering approximately 0.11%. The CDR3 has 12 residues. With 5 bases removed from V and 0 bases from J, the gap between germline ends came to 8 bases. In germline, CDR1 is SQVTM, CDR2 ANQGSEA.

The sequencing input was CD4+ T cells from PBMCs. The sequence derives from a human donor with Susac syndrome. This chain connects TRBV29-1 to TRBJ2-7; no reliable D call. The CDR3 DNA is TGCAGCGTTAAGGGCCCCTCCTACGAGCAGTACTTC. This encodes CSVKGPSYEQYF.